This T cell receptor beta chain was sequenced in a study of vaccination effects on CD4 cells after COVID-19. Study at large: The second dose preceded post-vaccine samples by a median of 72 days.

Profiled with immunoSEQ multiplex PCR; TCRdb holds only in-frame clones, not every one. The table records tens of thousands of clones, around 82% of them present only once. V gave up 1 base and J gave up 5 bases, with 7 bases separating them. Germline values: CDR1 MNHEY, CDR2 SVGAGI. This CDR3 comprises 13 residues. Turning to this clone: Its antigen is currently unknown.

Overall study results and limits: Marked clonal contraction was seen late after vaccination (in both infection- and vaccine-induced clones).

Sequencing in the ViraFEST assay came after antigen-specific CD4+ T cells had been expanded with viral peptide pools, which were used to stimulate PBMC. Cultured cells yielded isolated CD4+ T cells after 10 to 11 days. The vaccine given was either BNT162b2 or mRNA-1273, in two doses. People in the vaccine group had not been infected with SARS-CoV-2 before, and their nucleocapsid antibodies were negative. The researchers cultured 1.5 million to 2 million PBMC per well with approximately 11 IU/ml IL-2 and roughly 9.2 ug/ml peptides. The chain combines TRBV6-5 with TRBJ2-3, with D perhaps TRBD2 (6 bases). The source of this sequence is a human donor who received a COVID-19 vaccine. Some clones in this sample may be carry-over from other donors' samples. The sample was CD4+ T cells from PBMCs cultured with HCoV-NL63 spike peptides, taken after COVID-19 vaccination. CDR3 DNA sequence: TGTGCCAGCAGTTACTTGGGGGGAGATACGCAGTATTTT. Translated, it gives CASSYLGGDTQYF.